A selection of T cell receptor beta chains follows, all from one sample in a study of tumor and adjacent non-tumor tissue in lung cancer. A single record per CDR3 protein comes from TCRdb applying MiXCR to the multiplex PCR reads. The data hold 120,000 or so distinct CDR3 sequences, with 66% observed a single time. The sequencing input was lung tumor tissue. These receptors were collected from a man aged 30 to 39 with non-small cell lung cancer. Both conserved end residues are part of each CDR3. A D gene is named only where the DNA matches it firmly. A clone size is listed for some rows: how often the clone was seen (once, few, many), or a class if it is expanded.

D	V	J	size	DNA	CDR3
TRBD2	TRBV6-2/TRBV6-3	TRBJ2-7	NA	TGTACCAGAAGGGGGACTAGCGGGAGCAATTACTACGAGCAGTACTTC	CTRRGTSGSNYYEQYF
NA	TRBV12-3/TRBV12-4	TRBJ2-7	NA	TGTGCCAACTCTTGGGGGGGGGCTATTTCGTACGATCAGTACTTC	CANSWGGAISYDQYF
NA	TRBV29-1	TRBJ2-7	once	TGCAGCGTCCTGGTGGGGGAGAGGGGCTCCTACGAGCTATACTTC	CSVLVGERGSYELYF
NA	TRBV12-3/TRBV12-4	TRBJ2-1	NA	TGTGCCAGTCAGTGGGGCACTAGGGATGAGCAGTTCTTC	CASQWGTRDEQFF
NA	TRBV5-5	TRBJ1-6	many	TGTGCCAGCAGTGACAGGAACCCAAATTCACCCCTCCACTTT	CASSDRNPNSPLHF
NA	TRBV4-1	TRBJ1-1	few	TGCGCCAGCAGCAGGGTCTTGACCAAGAACACTGAAGCTTTCTTT	CASSRVLTKNTEAFF
NA	TRBV24-1	TRBJ1-2	NA	TGTGCCACCAGTGATCTGGACGGAAACTATGGCTACACCTTC	CATSDLDGNYGYTF
NA	TRBV11-2	TRBJ2-1	NA	TGTGCTAGTAACTTAAATGCTAGCGCGTCCTACAATGAGCAGTTCTTC	CASNLNASASYNEQFF
TRBD1	TRBV12-3/TRBV12-4	TRBJ1-4	once	TGTACCAGCAGAGCAACCGGGACAGGGGACGAAAAACTGTTTTTT	CTSRATGTGDEKLFF
TRBD2	TRBV18	TRBJ2-7	NA	TGTGCCAGCTCACTCGGGACTAGATACGGGCAGGAGCAGTACTTC	CASSLGTRYGQEQYF
NA	TRBV12-5	TRBJ1-6	NA	TGTGCTAGTGGTTTGAGTACGGGGCCCGGGCCCCTCCACTTT	CASGLSTGPGPLHF
TRBD2	TRBV11-2	TRBJ2-7	medium-sized	TGTGCCAGCAGCATAGGGTCAGCGGGAGGGACCGTGAAGCAGTACTTC	CASSIGSAGGTVKQYF
NA	TRBV4-1	TRBJ1-2	NA	TGCGCCAACAGCCGAGATAGGTACGGGGGGAACTATGGCTACACCTTC	CANSRDRYGGNYGYTF
NA	TRBV12-3/TRBV12-4	TRBJ1-6	many	TGTGCCAGCAGTTTTGGCAGGGATTCACCCCTCCACTTT	CASSFGRDSPLHF
NA	TRBV6-6	TRBJ1-1	NA	TGTGCCGGCAGAAACTATGAAGTTTTCTTT	CAGRNYEVFF
NA	TRBV20-1	TRBJ1-1	NA	TGCAATGCCCGCAACGGGCCACGCGCCACTGAAGCTTTCTTT	CNARNGPRATEAFF
NA	TRBV6-5	TRBJ2-1	NA	TGTGCCAGCTACCCCACAGGCGGGAAAACGGCCTACAATGAGCAGTTCTTC	CASYPTGGKTAYNEQFF
NA	TRBV12-3/TRBV12-4	TRBJ2-7	NA	TGTGCCAGCAGTTTAGGGCCGAACTACGAGCAGTACTTC	CASSLGPNYEQYF
TRBD2	TRBV29-1	TRBJ2-1	NA	TGCAGCATTGAGGGGACTAGCCTGGATGAGCAGTTCTTC	CSIEGTSLDEQFF
TRBD1	TRBV6-2/TRBV6-3	TRBJ2-7	NA	TGTGCCAGTAGTTACTTCGGGACAGGGGGCTCCTACGAGCAGTACTTC	CASSYFGTGGSYEQYF
NA	TRBV5-6	TRBJ1-6	few	TGTGCCAGCAGCTTAAATAATTCACCCCTCCACTTT	CASSLNNSPLHF
TRBD2	TRBV11-2	TRBJ2-1	NA	TGTGCCAGCAGAGCGACTAGCGGTGGAGGCAATGAGCACTTCTTC	CASRATSGGGNEHFF
NA	TRBV5-6	TRBJ2-6	many	TGTGCCAGCAGGGTCCGCCCTCCTGGGGCCAACGTCCTGACTTTC	CASRVRPPGANVLTF
NA	TRBV6-2/TRBV6-3	TRBJ1-1	NA	TGTGCCAGCAGTGACTCGTCGGGCACCGAAGCTTTCTTT	CASSDSSGTEAFF
TRBD2	TRBV5-1	TRBJ2-2	NA	TGCGCCAGCAGCTGGATTCCTAGCGGGAGCACCGGGGAGCTGTTTTTT	CASSWIPSGSTGELFF
TRBD1	TRBV29-1	TRBJ1-2	NA	TGCAGCATCGACCGGACAGGTGAAGGCTACACCTTC	CSIDRTGEGYTF
NA	TRBV29-1	TRBJ2-2	many	TGCAGCGTTGCCCTTGGACCCGGGGAGCTGTTTTTT	CSVALGPGELFF
TRBD1	TRBV6-5	TRBJ2-5	many	TGTGCCAGCAACACCCAGGGGGAAGAGACCCAGTACTTC	CASNTQGEETQYF
TRBD1	TRBV11-2	TRBJ2-1	NA	TGTGGTAGTAGACTAACAGGGGGTTCCTACAATGAGCAGTTCTTC	CGSRLTGGSYNEQFF
NA	TRBV30	TRBJ2-4	few	TGTGCCTGGAGTGCCCTGAGCATTCAGTACTTC	CAWSALSIQYF
TRBD1	TRBV24-1	TRBJ2-7	NA	TGTGTCACCAGTGCCCCGGGACAGGGGGCGCGAGGGGCCTATGAGCAGTACTTC	CVTSAPGQGARGAYEQYF
TRBD2	TRBV11-2	TRBJ2-5	NA	TGTGCTAGCAGCTTAGGTCTACGGCGGGGGACAGAGACCCAGTACTTC	CASSLGLRRGTETQYF
NA	TRBV7-9	TRBJ2-5	NA	TGTGCCAGCAGAACCGGGACGAGGGAGACCAAGTATTTC	CASRTGTRETKYF
NA	TRBV5-4	TRBJ2-1	NA	TGTGCCAGCAGCTTGTTCACAGTCCTCAATGAGCAGTTCTTC	CASSLFTVLNEQFF
NA	TRBV11-2	TRBJ1-3	once	TGTGCCAGCAGCTTAGATATGGGACCCTCCGGAAACAACATATATTTT	CASSLDMGPSGNNIYF
TRBD1	TRBV4-3	TRBJ1-4	many	TGCGCCAGCAGCCAAGATCCGGGACAGAGGAATGAAAAACTGTTTTTT	CASSQDPGQRNEKLFF
TRBD1	TRBV20-1	TRBJ1-2	NA	TGCAGTGCTTCGCATTATGACAGGGGGAGAGGCTACACCTTC	CSASHYDRGRGYTF
NA	TRBV28	TRBJ2-2	many	TGTGCCAGCAGTACCTTCGTCCTTGGATCTGTCGGGGGCCCGGGGGGGGAGCTGTTTTTT	CASSTFVLGSVGGPGGELFF
NA	TRBV20-1	TRBJ2-2	NA	TGCAGTGGGACATGCATTACCGGGGAGCTGCTTTTT	CSGTCITGELLF
NA	TRBV6-1	TRBJ2-7	many	TGTGCCAGCACTCCGTATGGACAGATCGCGGACGAGCAGTACTTC	CASTPYGQIADEQYF
TRBD2	TRBV6-5	TRBJ2-2	few	TGTGCCAGCAGTAGACCCAGGACTAGCGGGGGGGCCGGGGAGCTGTTTTTT	CASSRPRTSGGAGELFF
NA	TRBV11-2	TRBJ1-1	NA	TGTACTAGCAGTGGGGGGGGTGTGAACACTGAAGCTTTCTTT	CTSSGGGVNTEAFF
NA	TRBV7-3	TRBJ2-1	NA	TGTGCCAGCAGCTTCCAGGGTCATGAGCAGTTCTTC	CASSFQGHEQFF
NA	TRBV6-2/TRBV6-3	TRBJ1-5	many	TGTGCCAGCAGTTACACCCGGGGGAATCAGCCCCAGCATTTT	CASSYTRGNQPQHF
NA	TRBV30	TRBJ1-3	NA	TGTGCCTGGACTACGAAGGGAACGAGCTCTGGAAACACCATATATTTT	CAWTTKGTSSGNTIYF
TRBD2	TRBV5-1	TRBJ2-1	NA	TGCGCCAACACCGCGGGAGGCTCCTACAATGAGCAGTTCTTC	CANTAGGSYNEQFF
NA	TRBV6-6	TRBJ1-3	many	TGTGCCAGCAGTTACTCGTATGTTAGTACGATGAGCTCTGGAAACACCATATATTTT	CASSYSYVSTMSSGNTIYF
TRBD2	TRBV5-1	TRBJ2-5	NA	TGCGCCAGCAGCCCGGGGACTAGCGGGGTCGTCCAAGAGACCCAGTACTTC	CASSPGTSGVVQETQYF
NA	TRBV5-1	TRBJ2-7	NA	TGCGCCAGCAGCCCGGAAGGACTGCCTACGGAGCAGTACTTC	CASSPEGLPTEQYF
TRBD1	TRBV6-5	TRBJ2-7	NA	TGTGCCAGCAGTTACGGGGACAGGGAGGTTTGTGGGCAGTACTTC	CASSYGDREVCGQYF
NA	TRBV4-1	TRBJ1-5	NA	TGCGCCAGCAGCCAAGAAGAGGGTAATCAGCCCCGGCATTTT	CASSQEEGNQPRHF
NA	TRBV11-2	TRBJ2-1	NA	TGTGCCAGCAGCCCACGGCAGAGCGGGTACTCCTACAATGAGCAGTTCTTC	CASSPRQSGYSYNEQFF
TRBD1	TRBV6-5	TRBJ1-5	many	TGTGCCAGCAGTCAGTACAGGGGTGGGGGTCAGCCCCAGCATTTT	CASSQYRGGGQPQHF
NA	TRBV12-3/TRBV12-4	TRBJ1-2	NA	TGTGCAAGCAGTGTAGGGACTCGCTACGCCTTC	CASSVGTRYAF
NA	TRBV20-1	TRBJ2-1	NA	TGCAGTGCTAGTAGGGGAACCTACAATGAGCAGTTATTC	CSASRGTYNEQLF
TRBD1	TRBV6-5	TRBJ1-2	many	TGTGCCAGCAGTCAACAGGGGGCTAACTATGGCTACACCTTC	CASSQQGANYGYTF
TRBD1	TRBV6-2/TRBV6-3	TRBJ1-1	NA	TGTGCCAGCAGTTACCGGACAGGAGGGGCAGTTTCCTTT	CASSYRTGGAVSF
NA	TRBV20-1	TRBJ2-3	NA	TGCAGTGTTAGAGGGCGGACAGCAGATACGTATTATTTT	CSVRGRTADTYYF
TRBD1	TRBV30	TRBJ2-7	few	TGTGCCTGGAGAACCGGGACAGGGGACACCATCTACGAGCAGTACTTC	CAWRTGTGDTIYEQYF